The 28 T cell receptor beta chains given below trace back to one sample, sequenced in a study of sequential checkpoint blockade in melanoma. The treatment was: randomized to nivolumab then ipilimumab (arm A) or the reverse (arm B). Here immunoSEQ multiplex PCR was the method, and the copy in TCRdb shows in-frame clones only, minus some. This sample yields 25,000 to 30,000 clones, of which around 77% are seen a single time; about an eighth belongs to the top ten. The sequencing here drew on CD8+ T cells sorted from blood (inferred from file names), taken from a patient given nivolumab and ipilimumab in sequence. The receptors were sampled from a human donor with melanoma.

The CDR3 region is CASSPLLGAYEQYF. The DNA for the CDR3 is TGCGCCAGCAGCCCCCTGCTCGGAGCCTACGAGCAGTACTTC. The chain links TRBV4-1 to TRBJ2-7; no firm D call. Germline V CDR1 and CDR2: MGHRA, YSYEKL. This CDR3 region has 14 residues. Trimming removed 4 bases at V and 2 bases at J, with 12 bases between.

The CDR3 nucleotides read TGTGCCAGCAGCTTAGGGCCAGGGGGCGGCTTCTACGAGCAGTACTTC. It specifies CASSLGPGGGFYEQYF. V is TRBV11-1 and J is TRBJ2-7; 8 nucleotides line up with TRBD1. Germline V gives CDR1 SGHAT, CDR2 FQDESV (reference sequence). Trimming at V came to 1 base and at J to 3 bases, leaving 8 bases not matched to a gene. The CDR3 length is 16 residues.

The CDR3 DNA follows: TGTGCCAGCAGCTTAGAAGGCAGGGGGCTTGGTCAGCCCCAGCATTTT. Its protein is CASSLEGRGLGQPQHF. V and J are TRBV7-8 and TRBJ1-5; 8 bases match TRBD1. Germline trimming cut 1 base from V and 6 bases from J; bases unmatched to any gene: 8. Germline-derived CDR1 and CDR2 are SGHVS and FQNEAQ. CDR3 length: 16 amino acids.

This rearrangement joins TRBV9 to TRBJ1-2; D gene uncertain. Trimming shortened V by 4 bases and J by 3 bases, and 10 bases separated the two germline ends. The length of the CDR3 is 13 residues. The V gene's germline CDR1 is SGDLS and CDR2 YYNGEE. CDR3 residues: CASSRGKDYGYTF. Here the CDR3 DNA reads TGTGCCAGCAGCCGCGGGAAAGACTATGGCTACACCTTC. The whole variable domain, filled in from reference TRBV9 and TRBJ1-2, reads DSGVTQTPKHLITATGQRVTLRCSPRSGDLSVYWYQQSLDQGLQFLIQYYNGEERAKGNILERFSAQQFPDLHSELNLSSLELGDSALYFCASSRGKDYGYTFGSGTRLTVV.

V gene TRBV28 combines with J gene TRBJ2-4; a weak D match, TRBD2 (5 bases). The V gene lost 6 bases and the J gene lost 4 bases, with 10 bases spanning the gap. Germline values: CDR1 MDHEN, CDR2 SYDVKM. This CDR3 has 13 amino acids. In nucleotides, the CDR3 is TGTGCCAGCAGCCGGACTCAAAAAAACATTCAGTACTTC. It yields the protein CASSRTQKNIQYF.

CDR3: CASSSPTGGRPYEQYF. In nucleotides, the CDR3 is TGTGCCAGCAGTAGTCCGACAGGGGGCAGGCCCTACGAGCAGTACTTC. This chain links TRBV27 with TRBJ2-7; 10 bases align to TRBD1. The ends lost 5 bases at V and 2 bases at J; junction bases unmatched: 9. The CDR3 is 16 amino acids. Germline V gene data show CDR1 as MNHEY and CDR2 as SMNVEV (reference sequence).

The chain has TRBV11-1 and TRBJ2-2, with D possibly TRBD2 on 5 matching bases. The CDR3 totals 15 residues. Germline V CDR1 and CDR2: SGHAT, FQDESV (reference sequence). V was pared by 4 bases and J by 5 bases, with 14 bases between. CDR3 bases: TGTGCCAGCAGCTGGGCGAACGGGGTAACCGGGGAGCTGTTTTTT. The encoded protein is CASSWANGVTGELFF.

The chain recombines TRBV19 with TRBJ1-4, with no clear D. V lost 6 bases and J lost 2, with 10 bases in between. CDR3 length: 14 residues. Germline values: CDR1 LNHDA, CDR2 SQIVND (reference sequence). As DNA, the CDR3 is TGTGCCAGTAGACCCGGCAGGACTAATGAAAAACTGTTTTTT. Protein product: CASRPGRTNEKLFF. Full variable domain (remainder filled in from reference TRBV19 and TRBJ1-4): DGGITQSPKYLFRKEGQNVTLSCEQNLNHDAMYWYRQDPGQGLRLIYYSQIVNDFQKGDIAEGYSVSREKKESFPLTVTSAQKNPTAFYLCASRPGRTNEKLFFGSGTQLSVL.

This sequence joins TRBV4-1 and TRBJ1-2, with a tentative D call TRBD1 (5 bases). The CDR3 consists of 16 residues. The V end was cut by 2 bases, the J end by 6 bases, with 19 bases between. Germline CDR1 MGHRA, CDR2 YSYEKL. The CDR3 DNA reads TGCGCCAGCAGCCAACCCCTCGCGGCGGGGCGGAATGGCTACACCTTC. Translating it yields CASSQPLAAGRNGYTF.

This clone was detected only once. V is TRBV13 and J is TRBJ2-1, with 9 bases identical to TRBD2. J was trimmed by 8 bases and V by 0 bases; bases with no gene match: 5. Germline-derived CDR1 and CDR2 are PRHDT and FYEKMQ (reference sequence). The CDR3 is made up of 15 amino acids. CDR3 sequence (DNA): TGTGCCAGCAGCTTAGGGGTAGCGGGGGACCATGAGCAGTTCTTC. This codes for CASSLGVAGDHEQFF.

This rearrangement joins TRBV6-4 to TRBJ2-3, with 11 bases aligning to TRBD2. Germline V CDR1 and CDR2: MRHNA, SNTAGT. The CDR3 runs 15 residues. The V gene end was trimmed by 0 bases and the J gene end by 4 bases; junction bases not matched to a gene: 0. The CDR3 nucleotides are TGTGCCAGCAGTGACTCTAGCGGGGGGGCAGATACGCAGTATTTT. It specifies CASSDSSGGADTQYF.

This chain connects TRBV6-5 to TRBJ2-6; no clear D gene. Germline loops: CDR1 MNHEY, CDR2 SVGAGI. The CDR3 has 14 residues. Trimming shortened V by 10 bases and J by 2 bases, and 12 bases separated the two germline ends. The DNA for the CDR3 is TGTGCCACCGGTCGTTCGGCTGGGGCCAACGTCCTGACTTTC. Translation: CATGRSAGANVLTF.

The V and J genes are TRBV27 and TRBJ1-2; D might be TRBD1 (5 bases). The V gene lost 0 bases and the J gene lost 6 bases, with 14 bases spanning the gap. From germline, CDR1 is MNHEY and CDR2 SMNVEV (reference sequence). This CDR3 comprises 15 residues. CDR3: CASSLSRGPPNGYTF. The CDR3 coding sequence is TGTGCCAGCAGTTTATCTAGGGGCCCCCCAAATGGCTACACCTTC.

In its sample, this clone was seen a few times. This chain uses TRBV5-1 with TRBJ2-7; 7 nucleotides match TRBD1. V was pared by 3 bases and J by 4 bases, with 7 bases of the junction left unmatched. This CDR3 comprises 14 residues. The germline CDR1 and CDR2 sequences are SGHRS and YFSETQ. The CDR3 reads CASSYTGAVYEQYF. CDR3 DNA sequence: TGCGCCAGCAGCTACACAGGGGCCGTGTACGAGCAGTACTTC.

This chain connects TRBV6-1 to TRBJ2-7; a possible D gene is TRBD1 (6 bases). This CDR3 contains 15 residues. In germline, CDR1 is MNHNS, CDR2 SASEGT. Deletions cut 6 bases from V and 4 bases from J, with 19 bases between. The CDR3 coding sequence is TGTGCCAGCAGGGCTACCGACAGGAGCCCTTACGAGCAGTACTTC. Its protein is CASRATDRSPYEQYF.

This clone was counted once. The chain couples TRBV28 to TRBJ1-2, with 11 bases matching TRBD1. In germline, CDR1 is MDHEN, CDR2 SYDVKM. The V and J ends lost 4 bases and 4 bases, in that order; junction bases with no gene match: 8. This CDR3 has 16 amino acids. This chain's CDR3 is CASSSRLGQGVYGYTF. In DNA, the CDR3 is TGTGCCAGCAGTTCACGCCTGGGACAGGGGGTCTATGGCTACACCTTC.

The rearrangement joins TRBV29-1 to TRBJ2-2; D gene unclear. Germline CDR1 reads SQVTM; CDR2 reads ANQGSEA. Deletions cut 5 bases from V and 1 base from J, with 5 bases between. The CDR3 is 12 residues long. Here the CDR3 reads CSVFRNTGELFF. The CDR3 DNA sequence: TGCAGCGTTTTCAGGAACACCGGGGAGCTGTTTTTT.

V is TRBV7-6 and J is TRBJ2-7; no firm D call. Per the germline V gene, CDR1 is SGHVS and CDR2 is FNYEAQ. The V gene lost 2 bases and the J gene lost 3 bases, with 8 bases spanning the gap. The CDR3 runs 13 residues. CDR3 loop: CASSLFQNYEQYF. Written as DNA, the CDR3 is TGTGCCAGCAGCTTATTTCAGAACTACGAGCAGTACTTC.

This clone has only a few counts. The chain is built from TRBV5-1 and TRBJ2-7; TRBD2 aligns across 10 bases. V was pared by 4 bases and J by 4 bases, with 2 bases of the junction left unmatched. The germline gives CDR1 SGHRS, CDR2 YFSETQ. The CDR3 loop spans 13 amino acids. The CDR3 region has the DNA TGCGCCAGCAGCACGACTAGCGGGTACGAGCAGTACTTC. Translating gives CASSTTSGYEQYF.

The CDR3 spells CASSLGGGLNIQYF. The CDR3 region has the DNA TGTGCCAGCAGCTTAGGTGGAGGGCTGAACATTCAGTACTTC. The chain joins TRBV7-6 to TRBJ2-4, with D possibly matching TRBD2 (6 bases). Between the trimmed V and J ends, which lost 1 base and 7 bases, there was a span of 11 bases. This CDR3 is built from 14 residues. Germline values: CDR1 SGHVS, CDR2 FNYEAQ.

The rearrangement links TRBV5-4 to TRBJ2-5; maybe TRBD2 (7 bases). The CDR3 has 16 amino acids. Germline V gene data show CDR1 as SGHNT and CDR2 as YYREEE (reference sequence). V was trimmed by 1 base and J by 1 base, leaving 14 bases between them. CDR3 sequence: CASSLFEGGPQETQYF. The CDR3 DNA reads TGTGCCAGCAGCTTGTTTGAGGGGGGGCCCCAAGAGACCCAGTACTTC.

This sequence joins TRBV4-1 and TRBJ1-1, with TRBD1 as a possible D gene (5 bases). Germline V gene sequence: CDR1 MGHRA, CDR2 YSYEKL. This CDR3 has 15 residues. The germline V and J ends were trimmed by 3 bases and 5 bases, with 16 bases remaining between them. The CDR3 nucleotides are TGCGCCAGCAGCCACGCCGGCGTGGGGCGGACTGAAGCTTTCTTT. Amino acids: CASSHAGVGRTEAFF.

This rearrangement joins TRBV14 to TRBJ2-7; 7 bases match TRBD1. Trimming removed 3 bases from V and 2 bases from J; junction bases left unmatched: 7. CDR1 SGHDN and CDR2 FVKESK come from the germline V gene. This CDR3 spans 15 amino acids. This CDR3 reads CASSQAGDSTYEQYF. The DNA for the CDR3 is TGTGCCAGCAGCCAGGCCGGGGACAGTACCTACGAGCAGTACTTC.

The chain carries TRBV6-4 and TRBJ2-7, with 10 bases identical to TRBD2. Per germline, CDR1 MRHNA and CDR2 SNTAGT. This CDR3 region has 15 residues. Losses at the gene ends were 6 bases for V and 4 bases for J; bases not matched to a gene: 9. Here the CDR3 reads CASSGTSAPYYEQYF. CDR3 in DNA: TGTGCCAGCAGCGGGACTAGCGCTCCTTATTACGAGCAGTACTTC.

V is TRBV5-5 and J is TRBJ2-7, with a tentative D call TRBD1 (5 bases). The germline CDR1 and CDR2 sequences are SGHKS and YYEKEE (reference sequence). Trimming cost V 2 bases and J 7 bases, with 16 bases left between them. The CDR3 runs to 14 residues. The CDR3, as DNA: TGTGCCAGCAGCTTATTCAGGGATCGAGGTGAGCAGTACTTC. It codes for CASSLFRDRGEQYF.

The chain uses TRBV5-1 and TRBJ1-1; D is uncertain. V gave up 2 bases and J gave up 1 base, with 9 bases separating them. Looked up from germline, CDR1 is SGHRS and CDR2 is YFSETQ. This CDR3 is built from 14 residues. In DNA, the CDR3 is TGCGCCAGCAGCTTCGCTGCGGGGAACACTGAAGCTTTCTTT. Translated, it gives CASSFAAGNTEAFF. Using reference TRBV5-1 and TRBJ1-1 for the parts outside the CDR3, the full variable domain is KAGVTQTPRYLIKTRGQQVTLSCSPISGHRSVSWYQQTPGQGLQFLFEYFSETQRNKGNFPGRFSGRQFSNSRSEMNVSTLELGDSALYLCASSFAAGNTEAFFGQGTRLTVV.

V and J are TRBV5-1 and TRBJ2-1; perhaps TRBD1 as D (5 bases). The CDR3 is 15 residues long. CDR1 is SGHRS, CDR2 YFSETQ, per germline. Trimming left V 0 bases short and J 6 bases short, with 13 bases between. The CDR3 region has the DNA TGCGCCAGCAGCTTGGCGGCAGGTGGGGCCAATGAGCAGTTCTTC. Its protein is CASSLAAGGANEQFF.

The J gene is TRBJ2-3, the V gene TRBV9; a possible D gene is TRBD1 (5 bases). Trimming took off 4 bases at V and 0 bases at J, with 15 bases between the two ends. The CDR3 has 16 residues. In germline, CDR1 is SGDLS, CDR2 YYNGEE. The CDR3 DNA is TGTGCCAGCAGCCAGGGCGCTCGGCTTAGCACAGATACGCAGTATTTT. This sequence encodes CASSQGARLSTDTQYF. Full variable domain (remainder filled in from reference TRBV9 and TRBJ2-3): DSGVTQTPKHLITATGQRVTLRCSPRSGDLSVYWYQQSLDQGLQFLIQYYNGEERAKGNILERFSAQQFPDLHSELNLSSLELGDSALYFCASSQGARLSTDTQYFGPGTRLTVL.